Below are 23 T cell receptor beta chains sequenced from a single sample in a study of OX40 agonist ivuxolimab in advanced cancers. The data were produced by immunoSEQ multiplex PCR, yet TCRdb's version contains in-frame clones alone and is incomplete. The sample has 28,000 or so clones, roughly 90% seen once; the top ten hold about 30%. This material consisted of CD4+ or CD8+ T cells sorted from blood, taken in a trial of the OX40 agonist ivuxolimab. These receptor sequences come from an adult with an advanced solid tumor such as melanoma, head and neck, liver or kidney cancer.

V and J are TRBV27 and TRBJ2-7; 7 bases map to TRBD2. The J segment lost 5 bases and the V segment lost 5 bases, leaving 6 bases of the junction unmatched. The CDR3 spans 13 residues. The germline V gene has CDR1 MNHEY and CDR2 SMNVEV (reference sequence). This CDR3 is CASSPTSLDEQYF. The CDR3 DNA reads as TGTGCCAGCAGTCCGACTAGCTTAGACGAGCAGTACTTC.

This chain links TRBV2 with TRBJ2-7, with 10 bases aligning to TRBD1. Germline values: CDR1 SNHLY, CDR2 FYNNEI. J was trimmed by 4 bases and V by 4 bases; bases with no gene match: 4. The CDR3 runs to 14 residues. The CDR3 coding sequence is TGTGCCAGCAGTGGACAGGGGGCGCGGTACGAGCAGTACTTC. It translates to CASSGQGARYEQYF. Full variable domain (remainder filled in from reference TRBV2 and TRBJ2-7): EPEVTQTPSHQVTQMGQEVILRCVPISNHLYFYWYRQILGQKVEFLVSFYNNEISEKSEIFDDQFSVERPDGSNFTLKIRSTKLEDSAMYFCASSGQGARYEQYFGPGTRLTVT.

This rearrangement joins TRBV14 to TRBJ2-3; 7 bases fit TRBD1. The germline V gene encodes CDR1 SGHDN and CDR2 FVKESK. Trimming removed 3 bases from V and 0 bases from J; junction bases left unmatched: 6. The CDR3 runs 16 residues. CDR3 residues: CASSQLTGTSTDTQYF. The CDR3 region has the DNA TGTGCCAGCAGCCAGTTGACAGGGACAAGCACAGATACGCAGTATTTT.

The table lists this clone with a few counts. The DNA of the CDR3 is TGTGCCAGCATGTGGGGGTCCGGGGAGCTGTTTTTT. As protein: CASMWGSGELFF. J is TRBJ2-2 and V is TRBV2, with D perhaps assigned TRBD1 or TRBD2 (5 bases each). V was cut by 7 bases and J by 6 bases, with 9 bases left in between. This CDR3 spans 12 amino acids. The germline V gene has CDR1 SNHLY and CDR2 FYNNEI. The whole variable domain, remainder taken from reference TRBV2 and TRBJ2-2, is EPEVTQTPSHQVTQMGQEVILRCVPISNHLYFYWYRQILGQKVEFLVSFYNNEISEKSEIFDDQFSVERPDGSNFTLKIRSTKLEDSAMYFCASMWGSGELFFGEGSRLTVL.

The CDR3 sequence: CASSLVHGRNEQYF. For the CDR3, the DNA is TGTGCCAGCAGCTTAGTGCACGGGAGGAACGAGCAGTACTTC. V is TRBV7-8 and J is TRBJ2-7; 7 nucleotides align to TRBD2. The CDR3 is 14 amino acids. The germline V gene has CDR1 SGHVS and CDR2 FQNEAQ. Trimming removed 1 base from V and 5 bases from J; junction bases left unmatched: 5.

As to this clone: This may come from a read error, since a much larger clone is one base off. The chain is built from TRBV7-4 and TRBJ1-1; no clear D. There are 13 residues in the CDR3. CDR1 is SGHVT and CDR2 is SQSDAQ in the germline V gene. Deletions cut 1 base from V and 0 bases from J, with 3 bases between. The CDR3, as DNA: TGTGCCAGCAGCTTAGGCATGAACACTGAAGCTTTCTTT. It codes for CASSLGMNTEAFF.

The CDR3 sequence is CASSLVGDRHGYTF. CDR3 nucleotides: TGTGCCAGCAGCTTGGTGGGGGACAGACATGGCTACACCTTC. This chain joins TRBV5-4 and TRBJ1-2; 7 bases fit TRBD1. In germline, CDR1 is SGHNT, CDR2 YYREEE (reference sequence). V was pared by 0 bases and J by 6 bases, with 5 bases of the junction left unmatched. The length of the CDR3 is 14 residues.

The chain is built from TRBV4-2 and TRBJ2-7; no reliable D call. Germline loops: CDR1 LGHNA, CDR2 YNFKEQ. The CDR3 runs to 13 residues. Between the trimmed V and J ends, which lost 0 bases and 5 bases, there was a span of 8 bases. In nucleotides, the CDR3 is TGTGCCAGCAGCCAAGAACCCCTAAACGAGCAGTACTTC. This encodes CASSQEPLNEQYF.

Of note for this clone: This sample includes further DNA sequences coding for the same CDR3. The V and J genes are TRBV29-1 and TRBJ2-3; 16 bases fit TRBD2. The CDR3 loop spans 18 amino acids. Germline-derived CDR1 and CDR2 are SQVTM and ANQGSEA. V trimming: 2 bases; J trimming: 5 bases; junction bases outside the gene matches: 10. CDR3 coding DNA: TGCAGCGTTGAAAATCCGGGACTAGCGGGGGGGTTGGGAGATACGCAGTATTTT. It is translated as CSVENPGLAGGLGDTQYF.

The CDR3 is CASKGWDTDTQYF. The CDR3 coding sequence is TGTGCCAGCAAGGGATGGGACACAGATACGCAGTATTTT. The chain carries TRBV2 and TRBJ2-3; no definite D call. The CDR3 loop spans 13 amino acids. Looked up from germline, CDR1 is SNHLY and CDR2 is FYNNEI. Trimming removed 7 bases at V and 2 bases at J, with 10 bases between.

V usage is TRBV9 and J usage is TRBJ1-4, with D unclear. CDR1 and CDR2 from the germline V gene are SGDLS and YYNGEE. This CDR3 contains 12 residues. Deletions cut 2 bases from V and 5 bases from J, with 4 bases between. CDR3 in DNA: TGTGCCAGCAGCGTTGGGAATGAAAAACTGTTTTTT. The encoded protein is CASSVGNEKLFF.

The chain joins TRBV28 to TRBJ2-5; D gene uncertain. Germline V gene data show CDR1 as MDHEN and CDR2 as SYDVKM. The CDR3 runs 12 residues. This CDR3 reads CATLTGQETQYF. DNA of the CDR3: TGTGCGACCCTTACCGGGCAAGAGACCCAGTACTTC.

The chain carries TRBV7-9 and TRBJ2-1, with 11 nucleotides matching TRBD1. There are 16 residues in the CDR3. The V and J ends lost 6 bases and 8 bases, in that order; junction bases with no gene match: 12. The V gene's germline CDR1 is SEHNR and CDR2 FQNEAQ (reference sequence). The CDR3 is CASSFPPGQGVHEQFF. Written as DNA, the CDR3 is TGTGCCAGCAGTTTCCCTCCGGGACAGGGGGTCCATGAGCAGTTCTTC.

The chain combines TRBV7-3 with TRBJ2-1, with D maybe TRBD2 (5 bases). Germline CDR1 is SGHTA and CDR2 is FQGTGA. The V end lost 4 bases, the J end lost 0 bases, and 10 bases lay between the germline ends. CDR3 length: 15 amino acids. The DNA for the CDR3 is TGTGCCAGCAGCTCGGACTTTTCCTCCTACAATGAGCAGTTCTTC. It codes for CASSSDFSSYNEQFF.

V and J are TRBV13 and TRBJ2-5; tentatively, D is TRBD1 (6 bases). The CDR3 contains 15 residues. CDR1 and CDR2 from the germline V gene are PRHDT and FYEKMQ (reference sequence). The germline V and J ends were trimmed by 5 bases and 1 base, with 14 bases remaining between them. The CDR3 DNA sequence: TGTGCCAGCAGCCACAGGGCCGAAACCCAAGAGACCCAGTACTTC. Translating it yields CASSHRAETQETQYF.

The gene calls are TRBV2 and TRBJ2-7, with TRBD2 matching 9 bases. The CDR3 length is 17 residues. V was pared by 3 bases and J by 0 bases, with 9 bases of the junction left unmatched. The germline V gene encodes CDR1 SNHLY and CDR2 FYNNEI. The CDR3 sequence is CASSDDTSGPNSYEQYF. In DNA, the CDR3 is TGTGCCAGCAGTGACGATACTAGCGGGCCTAACTCCTACGAGCAGTACTTC.

Concerning this clone itself: One junction end disagrees with the germline gene, perhaps due to a read error. The same CDR3 arises from other DNA sequences in this sample as well. J is TRBJ1-2 and V is TRBV7-7, with 9 bases identical to TRBD1. The CDR3 extends over 14 amino acids. Germline CDR1 reads SSHAT; CDR2 reads FNYEAQ (reference sequence). For the CDR3, the DNA is TGCGCCAGCAGCCAAGACAGGGGGGGGTATGGCTACACCTTC. Its protein product is CASSQDRGGYGYTF.

The rearrangement joins TRBV29-1 to TRBJ2-1, with 9 nucleotides matching TRBD2. The CDR3 sequence is 13 residues long. Looked up from germline, CDR1 is SQVTM and CDR2 is ANQGSEA. With V trimmed by 7 bases and J by 7 bases, 8 bases remained unmatched. The CDR3 here is CSAGLASGNEQFF. In DNA form, the CDR3 reads TGCAGCGCCGGACTAGCGTCGGGTAATGAGCAGTTCTTC.

V usage is TRBV7-3 and J usage is TRBJ2-3; no firm D call. Germline V gene sequence: CDR1 SGHTA, CDR2 FQGTGA. There are 14 residues in the CDR3. The V end was cut by 5 bases, the J end by 0 bases, with 9 bases between. Written as DNA, the CDR3 is TGTGCCAGCAGCCCGGGTTGGAGCACAGATACGCAGTATTTT. Amino acids: CASSPGWSTDTQYF.

This chain joins TRBV18 and TRBJ2-7; perhaps TRBD1 as D (5 bases). The CDR3 sequence is 13 residues long. Germline V gene data show CDR1 as KGHSH and CDR2 as LQKENI. Between the trimmed V and J ends, which lost 2 bases and 3 bases, there was a span of 8 bases. The CDR3 nucleotides read TGTGCCAGCTCACCAGCGACAGACTACGAGCAGTACTTC. It encodes CASSPATDYEQYF. Variable domain in full (rest from reference TRBV18 and TRBJ2-7): NAGVMQNPRHLVRRRGQEARLRCSPMKGHSHVYWYRQLPEEGLKFMVYLQKENIIDESGMPKERFSAEFPKEGPSILRIQQVVRGDSAAYFCASSPATDYEQYFGPGTRLTVT.

V usage is TRBV14 and J usage is TRBJ2-3; 7 bases are shared with TRBD1. Unmatched junction bases numbered 12, after V lost 4 bases and J lost 5 bases. In germline, CDR1 is SGHDN, CDR2 FVKESK. The CDR3 length is 16 residues. CDR3 sequence reads: CASSPLRQGWEDTQYF. The CDR3 nucleotides are TGTGCCAGCAGCCCTCTGAGACAGGGATGGGAAGATACGCAGTATTTT.

V gene TRBV7-2 combines with J gene TRBJ2-1; D is ambiguous. This CDR3 spans 13 amino acids. Germline CDR1 SGHTA, CDR2 FQGNSA. V lost 3 bases to trimming and J lost 5 bases, with 8 bases between them. CDR3 DNA sequence: TGTGCCAGCAGCTTGACGGGTCACAATGAGCAGTTCTTC. This codes for CASSLTGHNEQFF.

This chain connects TRBV28 to TRBJ2-1; D is undetermined. CDR1 MDHEN and CDR2 SYDVKM come from the germline V gene. This CDR3 comprises 10 residues. The germline V and J ends were trimmed by 6 bases and 5 bases, with 2 bases remaining between them. The CDR3 DNA reads TGTGCCAGCAGCAACAATGAGCAGTTCTTC. The encoded protein is CASSNNEQFF.